This TCR beta chain was sequenced during a study of CD8 T cells in ankylosing spondylitis. In germline, CDR1 is SGHTA, CDR2 FQGTGA. The CDR3 runs to 17 residues. Losses at the gene ends were 5 bases for V and 0 bases for J; bases not matched to a gene: 8. MiXCR, applied by TCRdb to the 5' RACE reads, yields one record per CDR3 protein. The sample yields 130,000 or so distinct CDR3 sequences, around 7% seen once. This clonotype was counted at least ten times. Input material: blood, either unsorted or a sorted T cell fraction (not recorded which). The receptor was derived from a male donor with ankylosing spondylitis or in good health (not recorded which). The V call is TRBV7-3, the J call TRBJ2-4; 9 bases are a match to TRBD2. The CDR3 DNA follows: TGTGCCAGCAGCGTATCTAGCGGGAAACTAGCCAAAAACATTCAGTACTTC. It encodes CASSVSSGKLAKNIQYF.